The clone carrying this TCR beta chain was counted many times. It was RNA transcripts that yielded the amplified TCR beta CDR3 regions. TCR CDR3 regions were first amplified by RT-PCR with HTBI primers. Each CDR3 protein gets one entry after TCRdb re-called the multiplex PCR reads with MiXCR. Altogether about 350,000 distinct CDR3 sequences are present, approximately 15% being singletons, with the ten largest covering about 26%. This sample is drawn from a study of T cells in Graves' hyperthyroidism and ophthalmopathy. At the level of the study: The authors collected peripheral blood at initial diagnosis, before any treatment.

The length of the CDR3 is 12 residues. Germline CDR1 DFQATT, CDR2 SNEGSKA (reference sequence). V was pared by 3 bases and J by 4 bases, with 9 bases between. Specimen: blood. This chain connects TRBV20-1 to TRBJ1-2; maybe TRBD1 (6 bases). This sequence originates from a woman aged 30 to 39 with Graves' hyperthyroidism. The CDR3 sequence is CSARDSSYGYTF. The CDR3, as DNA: TGCAGTGCTAGGGACAGTTCCTATGGCTACACCTTC.